A selection of T cell receptor beta chains follows, all from one sample in a study of cytomegalovirus exposure and HLA in healthy donors. Profiling relied on immunoSEQ multiplex PCR, and the TCRdb table lists in-frame clones only, not all of them. The table lists 100,000 to 150,000 clones. Sequencing was done on a sample of PBMCs. These receptors were collected from a man aged 40-55 years in good health and CMV-seronegative. The CDR3 runs from the conserved cysteine through the conserved F or W. The D gene is left open where the match is weak.

>NA|TRBV10-3|TRBJ1-3
TGTGCCATCAGTGCGGCGGGAGGGTATGGAAACACCATATATTTT
CAISAAGGYGNTIYF
>NA|TRBV27|TRBJ2-7
TGTGCCAGCAGGCGACAGGGAGGAGGCTACGAGCAGTACTTC
CASRRQGGGYEQYF
>TRBD2|TRBV27|TRBJ2-1
TGTGCCAGCAGTTTAGATGGGACTAGCGCCTCCTACAATGAGCAGTTCTTC
CASSLDGTSASYNEQFF
>TRBD2|TRBV11-3|TRBJ2-1
TGTGCCAGCAGCCGGGGGGATTACAATGAGCAGTTCTTC
CASSRGDYNEQFF
>TRBD1|TRBV27|TRBJ2-7
TGTGCCAGCAGTCCTACCAAGGGGGCTCAGACCTACGAGCAGTACTTC
CASSPTKGAQTYEQYF
>TRBD2|TRBV7-6|TRBJ2-5
TGTGCCAGCAGCTTAGAGGATCCAGCGGGAGGCCGTCGGAAGACCCAGTACTTC
CASSLEDPAGGRRKTQYF
>NA|TRBV7-8|TRBJ2-1
TGTGCCAGCAGCTTAGGTTATCGGGGAACGGACAATGAGCAGTTCTTC
CASSLGYRGTDNEQFF
>TRBD1|TRBV23-1|TRBJ2-7
TGCGCCAGCAGTCAACCGATGGATCGGGGACAGGGGTCCTACGAGCAGTACTTC
CASSQPMDRGQGSYEQYF
>NA|TRBV28|TRBJ2-7
TGTGCCAGCAGTTTTCATCTGGCCTTCCTCTCCTACGAGCAGTACTTC
CASSFHLAFLSYEQYF
>NA|TRBV6-5|TRBJ2-2
TGTGCCGTAGAGCCCGCGAACACCGGGGAGCTGTTTTTT
CAVEPANTGELFF
>TRBD2|TRBV5-4|TRBJ2-6
TGTGCCAGCAGCTTTCTTTTGCTAGCGGGAGCCGGGGCCAACGTCCTGACTTTC
CASSFLLLAGAGANVLTF
>NA|TRBV7-8|TRBJ1-4
TGTGCCAGCAGCTTAGCTTCAGGGTTTGGTGAAAAACTGTTTTTT
CASSLASGFGEKLFF
>TRBD1|TRBV7-3|TRBJ1-1
TGTGCCAGCAGCTTGGGACGGACAGGGGTATGGACTGAAGCTTTCTTT
CASSLGRTGVWTEAFF
>NA|TRBV28|TRBJ2-5
TGTGCCAGCACCGTGCAAGAGACCCAGTACTTC
CASTVQETQYF
>TRBD2|TRBV6-5|TRBJ2-1
TGTGCCAGCAGTGCGGGAGGGAGGGCAGGTCCTGAGTTCTTC
CASSAGGRAGPEFF
>TRBD2|TRBV29-1|TRBJ2-5
TGCAGCGCCCAAATCCGGGGGGGGGAGACCCAGTACTTC
CSAQIRGGETQYF
>TRBD1|TRBV6-4|TRBJ1-2
TGTGCCAGCAGTGAGGGACAGGGGGCACTCCTCTATGGCTACACCTTC
CASSEGQGALLYGYTF
>NA|TRBV5-1|TRBJ1-1
TGCGCCAGCAGCCAGACAGTTCGGTCGAACACTGAAGCTTTCTTT
CASSQTVRSNTEAFF
>TRBD2|TRBV29-1|TRBJ2-1
TGCAGCGCAGGGACTAGCGGGTACAATGAGCAGTTCTTC
CSAGTSGYNEQFF
>NA|TRBV2|TRBJ1-2
TGTGCCAGTCGGACAGAACCCAACTATGGCTACACCTTC
CASRTEPNYGYTF
>TRBD2|TRBV2|TRBJ2-1
TGTGCCAGCAGCGAAACCTCTAGCGGAGTAGCCTACAATGAGCAGTTCTTC
CASSETSSGVAYNEQFF
>NA|TRBV11-2|TRBJ2-6
TGTGCCAGCAGCTTAGGGGGCACCTCTGGGGCCAACGTCCTGACTTTC
CASSLGGTSGANVLTF
>NA|TRBV10-1|TRBJ2-1
TGCGCCAGCAGTGGAAAGCCCAATGAGCAGTTCTTC
CASSGKPNEQFF
>TRBD2|TRBV7-9|TRBJ2-3
TGTGCCAGCAGCTTAGGAGCGGGACGTACAGATACGCAGTATTTT
CASSLGAGRTDTQYF
>TRBD1|TRBV27|TRBJ1-4
TGTGCCAGCAGTGGGACAGGCAAAGGTGAAAAACTGTTTTTT
CASSGTGKGEKLFF
>NA|TRBV10-3|TRBJ1-1
TGTGCCACACTAAAATCCGAAGGGAACACTGAAGCTTTCTTT
CATLKSEGNTEAFF
>NA|TRBV2|TRBJ2-1
TGTGCCAGCGGACAGAACAGGGACAATGAGCAGTTCTTC
CASGQNRDNEQFF
>TRBD1|TRBV5-8|TRBJ2-7
TGTGCCAGCAGCTTGGAGGGACAGGGGCAACACCTATTCTACGAGCAGTACTTC
CASSLEGQGQHLFYEQYF
>TRBD2|TRBV9|TRBJ2-3
TGTGCCAGCAGCAGCCCTCAGGGCCGGACTAGCGGGAGGGACGCAGATACGCAGTATTTT
CASSSPQGRTSGRDADTQYF
>NA|TRBV7-2|TRBJ2-7
TGTGCCAGCAGCTTAGATCTAGGCACCTACGAGCAGTACTTC
CASSLDLGTYEQYF
>NA|TRBV30|TRBJ2-1
TGTGCCTGGAGTGTACTAGCTAGGGGTTACAATGAGCAGTTCTTC
CAWSVLARGYNEQFF
>TRBD2|TRBV6-4|TRBJ2-1
TGTGCCAGCAGTGACTCTAGCGGGAGTTCCAATGAGCAGTTCTTC
CASSDSSGSSNEQFF
>TRBD1|TRBV11-3|TRBJ2-2
TGTGCCAGCAGCCCCGGACAGGGGAAGTCGGGGGAGCTGTTTTTT
CASSPGQGKSGELFF
>NA|TRBV5-1|TRBJ2-2
TGCGCCAGCTCGACTGGGGGGTTGGGCACCGGGGAGCTGTTTTTT
CASSTGGLGTGELFF
>TRBD1|TRBV6-1|TRBJ1-5
TGTGCCAGCACGACAGGGGGCCAGCCCCAGCATTTT
CASTTGGQPQHF
>NA|TRBV7-9|TRBJ2-3
TGTGCCAGCAGCACAAACCTAGATACGCAGTATTTT
CASSTNLDTQYF
>TRBD1|TRBV6-5|TRBJ1-1
TGTGCCAGCAGCCGGGGACAGAGAAACACTGAAGCTTTCTTT
CASSRGQRNTEAFF
>NA|TRBV5-4|TRBJ1-2
TGTGCCAGCAGCTTGGTGCAGGGTGGGAACTATGGCTACACCTTC
CASSLVQGGNYGYTF
>NA|TRBV6-1|TRBJ2-4
TGTGCCAGCAGGGGCAGTCTAGCCAAAAACATTCAGTACTTC
CASRGSLAKNIQYF
>NA|TRBV5-4|TRBJ2-1
TGTGCCAGCAGCTTGGGTCTACTAGCCGCAAGCAATGAGCAGTTCTTC
CASSLGLLAASNEQFF
>TRBD1|TRBV11-2|TRBJ2-5
TGTGCCAGCAGCTTAGGGCGACAGGGGAACCAAGAGACCCAGTACTTC
CASSLGRQGNQETQYF